This T cell receptor beta chain derives from a study of shared clonotypes between healthy human individuals. Background on the study: In total, the donors were two women and a few men aged 18 to 49.

Naive CD8 isolation took CD45RO-negative cells positively selected for CCR7 and excluded terminally differentiated effector memory CD45RA+ cells. Germline lookup yields CDR1 SNHLY and CDR2 FYNNEI. J gave up 5 bases and V 4 bases, and 1 base lay outside the gene matches. The CDR3 covers 14 residues. For each subset, genomic DNA was distributed in equal portions over several immunoSEQ plates. Generated by immunoSEQ multiplex PCR, the TCRdb table keeps only in-frame clones and is missing some. The repertoire holds around 1,900,000 clones, about 93% seen once, with under 2% in the top ten. The chain joins TRBV2 to TRBJ2-5, with TRBD2 identical over 13 bases. The source material was naive CD8+ T cells from PBMCs. The sequence derives from a man in his late teens or twenties in good health. Some clones in this sample may be carry-over from other donors' samples. CDR3 residues: CASSGTSGSETQYF. In DNA, the CDR3 is TGTGCCAGCAGTGGGACTAGCGGGAGTGAGACCCAGTACTTC.